These 11 T cell receptor beta chains share one sample of origin, sequenced in a study of shared clonotypes between healthy human individuals. TCRdb keeps only in-frame clones here, not all; method: immunoSEQ multiplex PCR. The data show approximately 2,000,000 clones, with around 90% seen just once and approximately 0.39% held by the top ten. Sequenced material: naive CD4+ T cells from PBMCs. Stated subset: CD45RA+ positively selected. The source is a man between 18 and 29 years old in good health. Some clones in this sample may be carry-over from other donors' samples.

This chain links TRBV6-5 with TRBJ1-1; D uncertain. The CDR3 runs 14 residues. The germline V and J ends were trimmed by 5 bases and 0 bases, with 10 bases remaining between them. Germline assignment: CDR1 MNHEY and CDR2 SVGAGI. CDR3 nucleotides: TGTGCCAGCAGTCTACCCGGGGTGAACACTGAAGCTTTCTTT. Protein: CASSLPGVNTEAFF.

This clone was seen just once. The chain recombines TRBV7-2 with TRBJ2-7; perhaps TRBD2 as D (6 bases). Germline values: CDR1 SGHTA, CDR2 FQGNSA. V lost 5 bases and J 3 bases, leaving 17 bases between the germline ends. This CDR3 has 15 amino acids. The CDR3 sequence is CASSARAGSNYEQYF. The CDR3 DNA is TGTGCCAGCAGCGCCAGAGCCGGGAGCAACTACGAGCAGTACTTC.

CDR3 DNA: TGCGCCAGCAGCCTCGCGGGGGCCCTGTGGTATTTT. Translated: CASSLAGALWYF. The genes are TRBV5-1 and TRBJ2-3, with D possibly TRBD2 on 7 matching bases. The CDR3 sequence is 12 residues long. Trimming removed 4 bases at V and 14 bases at J, with 17 bases between. The V gene's germline CDR1 is SGHRS and CDR2 YFSETQ.

V gene TRBV7-9 combines with J gene TRBJ2-1; no firm D call. V was shortened by 5 bases and J by 2 bases, with 16 bases between the two germline ends. Germline lookup yields CDR1 SEHNR and CDR2 FQNEAQ (reference sequence). The length of the CDR3 is 16 residues. CDR3 region: CASSTHSWIAYNEQFF. CDR3 nucleotides: TGTGCCAGCAGCACCCATAGCTGGATCGCCTACAATGAGCAGTTCTTC.

The chain couples TRBV9 to TRBJ2-3, with 7 bases identical to TRBD1. CDR3 length: 13 residues. Trimming at V came to 1 base and at J to 5 bases, leaving 1 base not matched to a gene. Per germline, CDR1 SGDLS and CDR2 YYNGEE. The CDR3 nucleotides are TGTGCCAGCAGCGTAACAGGGGTAGATACGCAGTATTTT. Its protein is CASSVTGVDTQYF.

This clone has only a few counts. V and J are TRBV30 and TRBJ2-2; D ambiguous. The CDR3 is made up of 13 amino acids. The V end was cut by 0 bases, the J end by 6 bases, with 8 bases between. Looked up from germline, CDR1 is GTSNPN and CDR2 is SVGIG (reference sequence). CDR3 bases: TGTGCCTGGAGTGTAACCATCGCCGGGGAGCTGTTTTTT. Its protein product is CAWSVTIAGELFF.

About this clone: Different DNA sequences within this sample yield the same CDR3. As DNA, the CDR3 is TGTGCCAGCGGGGGACCCTACAATGAGCAGTTCTTC. This gives the protein CASGGPYNEQFF. The chain links TRBV6-6 to TRBJ2-1; the D call may be TRBD1 or TRBD2 (5 bases each). This CDR3 has 12 amino acids. V gave up 8 bases and J gave up 2 bases, with 7 bases separating them. Germline assignment: CDR1 MNHNY and CDR2 SVGAGI (reference sequence).

The CDR3 loop is CASSLQGAGYTF. The CDR3 nucleotides read TGTGCCAGCAGCTTACAGGGGGCTGGCTACACCTTC. V gene TRBV11-2 combines with J gene TRBJ1-2; TRBD1 matches 8 bases. The CDR3 runs 12 residues. In germline, CDR1 is SGHAT, CDR2 FQNNGV. The ends lost 2 bases at V and 7 bases at J; junction bases unmatched: 0.

This clone was recorded once. Written as DNA, the CDR3 is TGTGCTAGTGGTTTGGTCCGCCTCCAGGGGGTTTTTACTCAGCCCCAGCATTTT. Translated: CASGLVRLQGVFTQPQHF. The J gene is TRBJ1-5, the V gene TRBV12-5; 7 nucleotides agree with TRBD1. V lost 0 bases to trimming and J lost 6 bases; unmatched junction nucleotides: 14. Germline V lookup: CDR1 LGHNT, CDR2 FRNRAP. CDR3 size: 18 residues.

The V gene is TRBV6-5, the J gene TRBJ2-7; perhaps TRBD1 as D (6 bases). Germline-derived CDR1 and CDR2 are MNHEY and SVGAGI. The CDR3 length is 13 residues. Trimming removed 4 bases from V and 0 bases from J, with 7 bases in between. The DNA of the CDR3 is TGTGCCAGCAGTTGGGACACCTCCTACGAGCAGTACTTC. As protein: CASSWDTSYEQYF.

This sequence joins TRBV28 and TRBJ2-7, with D perhaps matching TRBD2 (7 bases). From germline, CDR1 is MDHEN and CDR2 SYDVKM. V shed 6 bases and J shed 5 bases, with 17 bases lying between them. There are 14 residues in the CDR3. The CDR3 sequence is CASSRAGGPNEQYF. DNA of the CDR3: TGTGCCAGCAGCCGCGCCGGGGGGCCAAACGAGCAGTACTTC.